This T cell receptor beta chain was recovered during a study of shared clonotypes between healthy human individuals. Study-wide results and limits: Among a few donors, 4.5% to 5.5% of naive CD4 clonotypes were found in common.

Positive CCR7 selection of CD45RO-negative cells yielded the naive CD8 cells, and terminally differentiated effector memory CD45RA+ cells were excluded. The CDR3 totals 14 residues. Germline CDR1 reads SQVTM; CDR2 reads ANQGSEA. The ends were cut back, 3 bases at V and 5 bases at J, with 13 bases in the middle. Of note for this clone: Its matching antigen is unknown.

Libraries were prepared by immunoSEQ multiplex PCR; TCRdb keeps only in-frame clonotypes and omits some of them. Of roughly 810,000 clones in the sample, about 96% were seen once. The specimen was naive CD8+ T cells sorted from blood. The rearrangement uses TRBV29-1 and TRBJ2-2; no reliable D call. This clonotype was obtained from a man aged 25 to 40 in good health. The CDR3 DNA reads TGCAGCGTTGATACGGCAGAAGGGACCGGGGAGCTGTTTTTT. Protein sequence: CSVDTAEGTGELFF.